One TCR beta chain is described in this entry. V lost 3 bases and J 4 bases, leaving 13 bases between the germline ends. The CDR3 totals 14 residues. From germline, CDR1 is MDHEN and CDR2 SYDVKM. The record originates from a study of blood T cell repertoires in COVID-19. Overall study context: Material from acute and convalescent COVID-19 was sourced from the United States, Italy and Spain. T cells, B-cell-depleted T cells, or PBMCs supplied cDNA or gDNA.

Original methodology: Using reference gene primer amplification, nucleated cell counts were estimated. Generated by immunoSEQ multiplex PCR, the TCRdb table keeps only in-frame clones and is missing some. V and J calls and clone size are given by that table; D and trimming were obtained from the DNA. The repertoire consists of about 250,000 clones, with roughly 90% occurring once and the leading ten covering around 3%. The sample consisted of peripheral blood. This chain uses TRBV28 with TRBJ2-7; TRBD2 might be the D (6 bases). The sequence derives from a woman aged 25 to 39 with active or convalescent COVID-19. The CDR3 loop reads CASSFGGRPYEQYF. The DNA for the CDR3 is TGTGCCAGCAGTTTCGGGGGACGGCCTTACGAGCAGTACTTC.